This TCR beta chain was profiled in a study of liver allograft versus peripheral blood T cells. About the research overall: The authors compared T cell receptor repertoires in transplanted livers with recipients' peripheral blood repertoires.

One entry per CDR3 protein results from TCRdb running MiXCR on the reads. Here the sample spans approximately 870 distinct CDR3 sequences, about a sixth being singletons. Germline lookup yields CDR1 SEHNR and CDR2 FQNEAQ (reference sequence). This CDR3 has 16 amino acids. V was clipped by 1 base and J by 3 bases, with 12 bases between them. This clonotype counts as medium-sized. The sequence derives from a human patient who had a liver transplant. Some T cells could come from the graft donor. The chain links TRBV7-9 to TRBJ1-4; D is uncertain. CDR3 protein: CASSLVWAGPNEKLFF. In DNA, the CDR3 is TGTGCCAGCAGCTTAGTTTGGGCAGGCCCTAATGAAAAACTGTTTTTT.